Listed below are T cell receptor beta chains from one sample, sequenced in a study of identical twins. Via MiXCR, TCRdb re-called the 5' RACE reads, giving one row per CDR3 protein. The sample includes about 530,000 distinct CDR3 sequences, around 15% seen only once; the top ten take 0.44%. These same data were also listed under a study on yellow fever vaccine responses in identical twins.

The specimen sequenced was CD4+ T cells sorted from blood. The receptors were sampled from a woman aged 18-29 years in good health. Both conserved end residues are trimmed from each CDR3. D genes are given only for firm matches. Part of the rows lack a size; the others show once, few, many or a class for expanded clones.

TRBV20-1,TRBD2,-,TRBJ2-3,CARGGTSGSTDTQY
TRBV7-9,-,-,TRBJ1-2,ASSFQENYGYT
TRBV20-1,-,-,TRBJ2-2,SARVKFTGELF
TRBV12-3/TRBV12-4,-,few,TRBJ2-3,ASSSLVSGGRAADTQY
TRBV12-5,-,-,TRBJ2-7,ASGLATSQASYEQY
TRBV12-3/TRBV12-4,-,few,TRBJ2-1,ASRRSRGEQF
TRBV3-1,-,many,TRBJ1-1,ASSQGAEAF
TRBV11-1,TRBD2,few,TRBJ2-1,ASSLMRAGGQRRNEQF
TRBV20-1,-,few,TRBJ2-3,SARTGTTSTDTQY
TRBV4-1,-,-,TRBJ2-5,ASSPGAGAVETQY
TRBV11-2,TRBD2,-,TRBJ2-5,ASSPLGGVAGPQETQY
TRBV7-6,-,-,TRBJ1-5,ASSLVSGAIQPQH
TRBV15,-,-,TRBJ2-5,ATSREETQY
TRBV2,TRBD2,-,TRBJ2-5,ASNGEGETQY
TRBV12-3/TRBV12-4,-,-,TRBJ1-1,ASAEAGKAF
TRBV3-1,TRBD1,-,TRBJ1-2,ASSPVQGNYGYT
TRBV6-1,TRBD2,few,TRBJ2-2,ASRTTSGSVGGELF
TRBV20-1,TRBD2,once,TRBJ2-5,SARGLAGFQETQY
TRBV15,TRBD2,few,TRBJ2-7,ATSRLAGGPYEQY
TRBV5-4,TRBD2,-,TRBJ2-1,ASSSRTSGNEQF
TRBV2,-,few,TRBJ1-1,ASSDEVNTEAF
TRBV5-1,-,many,TRBJ1-5,ASSLEPNQPQH
TRBV12-3/TRBV12-4,TRBD1,few,TRBJ2-1,ASSRDRGYNEQF
TRBV24-1,-,-,TRBJ2-3,ATSDDPTDTQY
TRBV27,TRBD2,few,TRBJ2-1,ATAGKRGNSYNEQF
TRBV15,TRBD1,-,TRBJ2-4,ATSRGDSTAKNIQY
TRBV6-1,TRBD2,few,TRBJ2-1,ASALGTSGSDEQF
TRBV5-1,TRBD1,-,TRBJ2-7,ASTDRGQLKKSSYEQY
TRBV4-1,-,-,TRBJ1-6,ASSQDPVRGRNSPLH
TRBV5-1,TRBD1,once,TRBJ2-2,ASTTTGGQNTGELF
TRBV5-6,-,-,TRBJ1-2,ASERTHTSGYT
TRBV4-1,-,few,TRBJ1-1,ASSQVGGAQDPEAF
TRBV28,-,-,TRBJ2-4,ASSPVGQETKNIQY
TRBV27,TRBD2,-,TRBJ2-3,ATSYRASGTDTQY
TRBV19,-,-,TRBJ2-1,ASSIGQGWEQF
TRBV7-3,-,-,TRBJ1-6,ASSVSTSANSPLH
TRBV4-2,TRBD2,few,TRBJ2-7,ASSQVRAGGYGQY
TRBV20-1,-,few,TRBJ2-1,SAPLVPKGDEQF
TRBV2,-,-,TRBJ1-6,ASSNAHPGSPLH
TRBV10-1,-,-,TRBJ2-3,ASVREITTQY
TRBV4-1,TRBD2,-,TRBJ2-7,ASSQDSGWTSGSSEQY
TRBV12-3/TRBV12-4,TRBD1,many,TRBJ1-1,ASSLQGDWFANTEAF
TRBV29-1,-,-,TRBJ2-5,SVDGGSETQY
TRBV7-8,-,-,TRBJ2-1,ASTPNRDKSYNEQF
TRBV21-1,-,-,TRBJ2-7,ASSTRVFSGRGPYYEQY
TRBV9,TRBD2,-,TRBJ2-7,ASSVDSGRQY
TRBV24-1,-,-,TRBJ2-3,ATSDYNSGITDTQY
TRBV4-1,-,-,TRBJ2-1,ASSLRLTNEQF
TRBV2,-,-,TRBJ2-1,ASSESGAHEQF
TRBV12-3/TRBV12-4,TRBD2,-,TRBJ2-1,ASSSYGSGRVHEQF
TRBV29-1,TRBD1,-,TRBJ1-2,SVRGQGAPGYT
TRBV6-9,-,-,TRBJ2-1,ASSYPGRTQF
TRBV20-1,-,-,TRBJ2-3,SAIDASSTDTQY